The 26 T cell receptor beta chains below come from one sample, sequenced in a study of blood T cell repertoires in COVID-19. The protocol was immunoSEQ multiplex PCR, while the TCRdb copy is restricted to in-frame clones and leaves out a portion. The sample lists 250,000 to 350,000 clones; approximately 86% were seen once. Sequencing input: peripheral blood. The receptors were sampled from a man younger than 35 with active or convalescent COVID-19.

This clone turned up a few times. The V gene is TRBV5-4, the J gene TRBJ2-7; possible D gene TRBD2, 6 bases. Per the germline V gene, CDR1 is SGHNT and CDR2 is YYREEE (reference sequence). This CDR3 region has 15 residues. Deletions cut 2 bases from V and 4 bases from J, with 16 bases between. The CDR3 region has the DNA TGTGCCAGCAGCTTCGTTCCGTGGAGGGGTTACGAGCAGTACTTC. Translated, it gives CASSFVPWRGYEQYF.

V gene TRBV27 combines with J gene TRBJ1-5; D is unclear. The ends were cut back, 0 bases at V and 0 bases at J, with 9 bases in the middle. The CDR3 extends over 16 amino acids. Germline CDR1 is MNHEY and CDR2 is SMNVEV (reference sequence). CDR3 amino acids: CASSLSGSYSNQPQHF. The DNA of the CDR3 is TGTGCCAGCAGTTTATCTGGGAGCTATAGCAATCAGCCCCAGCATTTT.

The chain couples TRBV29-1 to TRBJ1-2; 7 nucleotides match TRBD1. The CDR3 spans 13 residues. Germline V lookup: CDR1 SQVTM, CDR2 ANQGSEA. Trimming removed 7 bases from V and 3 bases from J; junction bases left unmatched: 8. CDR3 sequence: CSGATGKDYGYTF. The CDR3 DNA is TGCAGCGGGGCGACAGGGAAGGACTATGGCTACACCTTC.

V is TRBV12-3 or TRBV12-4 and J is TRBJ1-2, with D tentatively TRBD1 (6 bases). The CDR3 is made up of 12 amino acids. The ends were cut back, 6 bases at V and 9 bases at J, with 14 bases in the middle. This chain's CDR3 is CASSIPGHSYTF. The CDR3 DNA follows: TGTGCCAGCAGCATACCGGGACACAGCTACACCTTC.

This clone was counted a few times. The chain recombines TRBV7-2 with TRBJ1-2; D gene uncertain. Trimming removed 1 base from V and 8 bases from J, with 11 bases in between. CDR1 and CDR2 (germline): SGHTA, FQGNSA. The CDR3 runs 13 residues. DNA for the CDR3: TGTGCCAGCAGCTTAGACGGTGCTAAAGGCTACACCTTC. Translated, it gives CASSLDGAKGYTF.

J is TRBJ2-2 and V is TRBV14; TRBD2 is a possible D gene (5 bases). CDR1 is SGHDN, CDR2 FVKESK, per germline. V lost 4 bases, J lost 4 bases, and 13 bases lay in between. This CDR3 has 15 amino acids. CDR3 coding DNA: TGTGCCAGCAGCCCTCTCGCCGGGGTCACCGGGGAGCTGTTTTTT. It specifies CASSPLAGVTGELFF.

In DNA, the CDR3 is TGCAGCGTTGACAGGGCCAGGGGATCTGAAGCTTTCTTT. As protein: CSVDRARGSEAFF. This chain connects TRBV29-1 to TRBJ1-1, with D perhaps matching TRBD1 (6 bases). Germline assignment: CDR1 SQVTM and CDR2 ANQGSEA. This CDR3 contains 13 residues. The ends were cut back, 3 bases at V and 6 bases at J, with 14 bases in the middle.

The chain recombines TRBV18 with TRBJ2-7; D unclear. Trimming took off 6 bases at V and 5 bases at J, with 8 bases between the two ends. The CDR3 runs to 11 residues. The germline CDR1 and CDR2 sequences are KGHSH and LQKENI. This CDR3 is CASSLGDEQYF. The CDR3, as DNA: TGTGCCAGCTCCCTGGGCGACGAGCAGTACTTC.

V and J are TRBV6-5 and TRBJ1-2; 9 bases match TRBD1. The CDR3 sequence is 12 residues long. CDR1 is MNHEY and CDR2 is SVGAGI in the germline V gene. The V segment lost 6 bases and the J segment 7 bases; nucleotides outside the gene matches: 3. CDR3 sequence (DNA): TGTGCCAGCAGGGGGACAGGGTTTGGCTACACCTTC. This translates into CASRGTGFGYTF.

CDR3 sequence (DNA): TGCGCCAGCAGCTTGGTTATAGGGGAAGAGACCCAGTACTTC. As protein: CASSLVIGEETQYF. V is TRBV5-1 and J is TRBJ2-5, with TRBD1 as a possible D gene (5 bases). V lost 0 bases and J lost 3, with 9 bases in between. The CDR3 loop spans 14 amino acids. Germline CDR1 reads SGHRS; CDR2 reads YFSETQ.

This chain uses TRBV6-6 with TRBJ2-3, with D uncertain. The germline V gene encodes CDR1 MNHNY and CDR2 SVGAGI (reference sequence). Trimming removed 3 bases from V and 3 bases from J, with 4 bases in between. This CDR3 has 12 amino acids. CDR3 bases: TGTGCCAGCAGTTATCTTACAGATACGCAGTATTTT. This translates into CASSYLTDTQYF.

The V and J genes are TRBV27 and TRBJ2-5; TRBD2 is a possible D gene (7 bases). The CDR3 is made up of 16 amino acids. Germline V gene lookup returns CDR1 MNHEY and CDR2 SMNVEV (reference sequence). V was pared by 6 bases and J by 5 bases, with 22 bases between. CDR3: CASSPPRGGVGETQYF. The DNA for the CDR3 is TGTGCCAGCAGCCCACCAAGAGGGGGGGTCGGTGAGACCCAGTACTTC.

J is TRBJ1-2 and V is TRBV6-6; the match to TRBD1 covers 8 bases. CDR3 size: 21 residues. In germline, CDR1 is MNHNY, CDR2 SVGAGI (reference sequence). With 5 bases clipped from V and 3 bases from J, the junction kept 26 bases outside the gene matches. CDR3 residues: CASSPRTGWVSPLTRDYGYTF. The CDR3 coding sequence is TGTGCCAGCAGTCCGCGGACAGGGTGGGTTAGCCCCCTGACTAGGGACTATGGCTACACCTTC.

The rearrangement uses TRBV28 and TRBJ1-6, with D possibly being TRBD1 (5 bases). The CDR3 totals 18 residues. Trimming removed 7 bases at V and 7 bases at J, with 26 bases between. CDR1 is MDHEN and CDR2 is SYDVKM in the germline V gene. Written as DNA, the CDR3 is TGTGCCAGCAAACCCGCAGGGTTAGGGAATCGGATCAATTCACCCCTCCACTTT. Translating gives CASKPAGLGNRINSPLHF.

The chain has TRBV5-1 and TRBJ2-5; D might be TRBD1 (5 bases). The germline gives CDR1 SGHRS, CDR2 YFSETQ. Trimming took off 5 bases at V and 3 bases at J, with 11 bases between the two ends. CDR3 length: 13 residues. Here the CDR3 reads CASRRGVEETQYF. As DNA, the CDR3 is TGCGCCAGCAGAAGGGGCGTCGAAGAGACCCAGTACTTC.

J is TRBJ1-3 and V is TRBV7-6, with a tentative D call TRBD1 (6 bases). The V and J ends lost 5 bases and 1 base respectively, with 15 bases between them. CDR3 length: 16 amino acids. Germline CDR1 is SGHVS and CDR2 is FNYEAQ. CDR3 sequence reads: CASSTRARGSGNTIYF. CDR3 coding DNA: TGTGCCAGCAGCACCCGGGCCAGGGGTTCTGGAAACACCATATATTTT.

The V and J genes are TRBV4-1 and TRBJ1-2; a weak D match, TRBD1 (5 bases). Germline CDR1 is MGHRA and CDR2 is YSYEKL. V lost 1 base to trimming and J lost 3 bases, with 15 bases between them. The CDR3 runs to 16 residues. The DNA for the CDR3 is TGCGCCAGCAGCCAAGTATTCGGGGGAATGGACTATGGCTACACCTTC. Translated: CASSQVFGGMDYGYTF.

The CDR3 DNA is TGCGCCAGCAGCCAGTTACGCACAGGGCTCTCTGGAAACACCATATATTTT. Its protein product is CASSQLRTGLSGNTIYF. The rearrangement links TRBV4-1 to TRBJ1-3; D is perhaps TRBD1 (6 bases). This CDR3 region has 17 residues. V was shortened by 3 bases and J by 0 bases, with 15 bases between the two germline ends. The germline gives CDR1 MGHRA, CDR2 YSYEKL.

Here the CDR3 reads CASSLPSGDEQFF. CDR3 in DNA: TGTGCCAGCAGCTTGCCTAGCGGGGACGAGCAGTTCTTC. V usage is TRBV7-2 and J usage is TRBJ2-1; 9 nucleotides match TRBD2. This CDR3 region has 13 residues. Germline CDR1 is SGHTA and CDR2 is FQGNSA. The ends lost 3 bases at V and 10 bases at J; junction bases unmatched: 4.

The V and J genes are TRBV7-2 and TRBJ1-2; TRBD1 is a possible D gene (6 bases). CDR1 and CDR2 (germline): SGHTA, FQGNSA. The CDR3 length is 14 residues. V dropped 4 bases and J dropped 4 bases, with 13 bases sitting between them. This CDR3 is CASSSQGFGYGYTF. CDR3 DNA sequence: TGTGCCAGCAGCTCGCAGGGGTTCGGCTATGGCTACACCTTC.

The gene calls are TRBV12-5 and TRBJ1-1; D is undetermined. This CDR3 comprises 13 residues. Trimming shortened V by 6 bases and J by 1 base, and 9 bases separated the two germline ends. Germline V gives CDR1 LGHNT, CDR2 FRNRAP. CDR3 region: CASGAGENTEAFF. DNA for the CDR3: TGTGCTAGTGGAGCCGGGGAGAACACTGAAGCTTTCTTT.

This sequence joins TRBV14 and TRBJ2-5, with D unclear. There are 14 residues in the CDR3. The germline V gene encodes CDR1 SGHDN and CDR2 FVKESK. Trimming cost V 1 base and J 5 bases, with 11 bases left between them. CDR3 in amino acids: CASSQGLFLETQYF. CDR3 coding DNA: TGTGCCAGCAGCCAAGGTCTCTTCTTGGAGACCCAGTACTTC. The complete variable domain, with remaining parts taken from reference TRBV14 and TRBJ2-5, reads EAGVTQFPSHSVIEKGQTVTLRCDPISGHDNLYWYRRVMGKEIKFLLHFVKESKQDESGMPNNRFLAERTGGTYSTLKVQPAELEDSGVYFCASSQGLFLETQYFGPGTRLLVL.

This chain uses TRBV27 with TRBJ2-1; possible D gene TRBD2, 5 bases. The CDR3 is 14 residues long. V was pared by 3 bases and J by 8 bases, with 14 bases between. CDR1 is MNHEY and CDR2 is SMNVEV in the germline V gene (reference sequence). In DNA, the CDR3 is TGTGCCAGCAGTTTCTCACCTAGCTGGGATGAGCAGTTCTTC. This encodes CASSFSPSWDEQFF.

The rearrangement uses TRBV11-2 and TRBJ2-7; D call uncertain. CDR1 is SGHAT, CDR2 FQNNGV, per germline. The CDR3 has 14 residues. V lost 0 bases and J lost 1, with 7 bases in between. The CDR3 region has the DNA TGTGCCAGCAGCTTAGACCCTACGTCCTACGAGCAGTACTTC. It is translated as CASSLDPTSYEQYF.

This clone was detected only once. J is TRBJ1-6 and V is TRBV19, with 9 bases identical to TRBD1. This CDR3 is built from 13 residues. V lost 6 bases to trimming and J lost 10 bases; unmatched junction nucleotides: 4. Germline CDR1 reads LNHDA; CDR2 reads SQIVND (reference sequence). This CDR3 is CASSRTGDSPLHF. CDR3 nucleotide sequence: TGTGCCAGTAGCCGGACAGGGGACTCACCCCTCCACTTT. Supplemented by reference TRBV19 and TRBJ1-6, the full variable domain reads DGGITQSPKYLFRKEGQNVTLSCEQNLNHDAMYWYRQDPGQGLRLIYYSQIVNDFQKGDIAEGYSVSREKKESFPLTVTSAQKNPTAFYLCASSRTGDSPLHFGNGTRLTVT.

This sequence joins TRBV29-1 and TRBJ2-7; the D gene is possibly TRBD1 (6 bases). Trimming removed 5 bases from V and 1 base from J, with 12 bases in between. From germline, CDR1 is SQVTM and CDR2 ANQGSEA. The CDR3 is 13 residues long. CDR3 DNA: TGCAGCGTTACCAGGGACAATTCCTACGAGCAGTACTTC. Its translation is CSVTRDNSYEQYF.